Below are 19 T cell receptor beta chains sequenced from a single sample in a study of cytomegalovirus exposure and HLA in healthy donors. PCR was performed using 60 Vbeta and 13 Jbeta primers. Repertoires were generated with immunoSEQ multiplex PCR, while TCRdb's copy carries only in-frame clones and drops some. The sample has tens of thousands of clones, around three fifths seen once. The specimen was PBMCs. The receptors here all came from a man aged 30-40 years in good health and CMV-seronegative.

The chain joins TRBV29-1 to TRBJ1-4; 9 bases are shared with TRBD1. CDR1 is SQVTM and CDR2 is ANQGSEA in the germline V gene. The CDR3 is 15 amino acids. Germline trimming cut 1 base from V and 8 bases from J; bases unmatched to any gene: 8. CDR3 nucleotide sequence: TGCAGCGTTGAAGCCCGGGACAGGGCTAGCGAAAAACTGTTTTTT. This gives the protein CSVEARDRASEKLFF.

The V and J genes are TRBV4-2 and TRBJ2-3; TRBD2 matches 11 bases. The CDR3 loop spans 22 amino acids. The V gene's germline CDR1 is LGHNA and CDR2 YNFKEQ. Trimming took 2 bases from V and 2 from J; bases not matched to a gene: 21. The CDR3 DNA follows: TGTGCCAGCAGCCAACAACAATCCCCGGTGGGGGTAGCGGGGGGGCCCACAGATACGCAGTATTTT. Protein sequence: CASSQQQSPVGVAGGPTDTQYF.

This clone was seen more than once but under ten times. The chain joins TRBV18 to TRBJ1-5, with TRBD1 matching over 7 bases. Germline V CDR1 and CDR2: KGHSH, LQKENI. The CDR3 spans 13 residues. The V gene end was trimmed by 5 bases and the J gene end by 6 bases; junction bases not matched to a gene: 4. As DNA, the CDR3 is TGTGCCAGCTCAATTGGGACAGTTCAGCCCCAGCATTTT. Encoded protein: CASSIGTVQPQHF.

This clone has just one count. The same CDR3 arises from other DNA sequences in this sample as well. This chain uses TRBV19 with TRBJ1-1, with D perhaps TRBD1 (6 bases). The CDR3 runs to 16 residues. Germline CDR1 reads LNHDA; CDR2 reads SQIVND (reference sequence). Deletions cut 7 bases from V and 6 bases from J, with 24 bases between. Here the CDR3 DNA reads TGTGCCAGTACCAAAAGGAAGGACAGAGAAAACTCTGAAGCTTTCTTT. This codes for CASTKRKDRENSEAFF.

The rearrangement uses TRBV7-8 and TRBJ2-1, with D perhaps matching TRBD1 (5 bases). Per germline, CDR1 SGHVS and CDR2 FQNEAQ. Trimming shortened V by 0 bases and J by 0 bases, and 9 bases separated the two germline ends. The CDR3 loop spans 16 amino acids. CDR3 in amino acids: CASSLAGQNSYNEQFF. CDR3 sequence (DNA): TGTGCCAGCAGCTTAGCGGGGCAAAACTCCTACAATGAGCAGTTCTTC.

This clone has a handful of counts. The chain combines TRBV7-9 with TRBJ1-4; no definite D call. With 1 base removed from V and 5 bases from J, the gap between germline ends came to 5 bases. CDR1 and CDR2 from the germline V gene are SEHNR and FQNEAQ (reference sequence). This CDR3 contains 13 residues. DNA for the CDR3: TGTGCCAGCAGCTTAGAAACAAATGAAAAACTGTTTTTT. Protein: CASSLETNEKLFF.

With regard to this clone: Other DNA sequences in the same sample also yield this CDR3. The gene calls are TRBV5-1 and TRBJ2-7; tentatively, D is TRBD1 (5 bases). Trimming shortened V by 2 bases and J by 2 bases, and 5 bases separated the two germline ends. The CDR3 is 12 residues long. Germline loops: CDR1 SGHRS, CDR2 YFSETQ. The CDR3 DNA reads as TGCGCCAGCAGCTTAGGGGCCTACGAGCAGTACTTC. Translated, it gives CASSLGAYEQYF.

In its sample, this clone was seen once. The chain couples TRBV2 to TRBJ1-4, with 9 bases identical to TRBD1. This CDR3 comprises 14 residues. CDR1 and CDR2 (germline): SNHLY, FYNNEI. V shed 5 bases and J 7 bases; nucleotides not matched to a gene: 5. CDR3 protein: CASSTDRGREKLFF. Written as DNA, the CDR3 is TGTGCCAGCAGTACGGACAGGGGTCGTGAAAAACTGTTTTTT. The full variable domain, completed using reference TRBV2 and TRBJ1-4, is EPEVTQTPSHQVTQMGQEVILRCVPISNHLYFYWYRQILGQKVEFLVSFYNNEISEKSEIFDDQFSVERPDGSNFTLKIRSTKLEDSAMYFCASSTDRGREKLFFGSGTQLSVL.

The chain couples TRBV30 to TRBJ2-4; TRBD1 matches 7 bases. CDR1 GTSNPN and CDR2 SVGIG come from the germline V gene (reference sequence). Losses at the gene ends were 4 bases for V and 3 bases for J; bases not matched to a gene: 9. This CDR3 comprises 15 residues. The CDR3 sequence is CAWTRDSSDKNIQYF. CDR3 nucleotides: TGTGCCTGGACCCGGGACAGTAGTGACAAAAACATTCAGTACTTC.

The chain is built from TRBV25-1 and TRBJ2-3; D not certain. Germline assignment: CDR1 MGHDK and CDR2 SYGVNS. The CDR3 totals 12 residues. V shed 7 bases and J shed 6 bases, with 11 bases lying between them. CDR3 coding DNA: TGTGCCAGCACCGACTCCCACGATACGCAGTATTTT. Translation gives CASTDSHDTQYF.

As DNA, the CDR3 is TGTGCCAGCAGTCAGGGCGATTTCGATGAAAAACTGTTTTTT. Amino acid sequence: CASSQGDFDEKLFF. This chain uses TRBV25-1 with TRBJ1-4; a possible D gene is TRBD1 (5 bases). The CDR3 runs 14 residues. Germline CDR1 and CDR2: MGHDK and SYGVNS. V gave up 5 bases and J gave up 6 bases, with 13 bases separating them.

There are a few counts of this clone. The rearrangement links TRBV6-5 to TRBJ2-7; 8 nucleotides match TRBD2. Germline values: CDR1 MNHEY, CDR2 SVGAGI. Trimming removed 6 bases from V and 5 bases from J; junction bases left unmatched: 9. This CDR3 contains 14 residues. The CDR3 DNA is TGTGCCAGCAGCCGTCAAGCGGGAGAGCACGAGCAGTACTTC. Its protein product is CASSRQAGEHEQYF.

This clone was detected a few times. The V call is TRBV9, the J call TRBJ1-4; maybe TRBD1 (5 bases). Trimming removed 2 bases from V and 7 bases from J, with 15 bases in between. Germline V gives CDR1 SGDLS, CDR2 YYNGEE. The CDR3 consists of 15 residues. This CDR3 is CASSVYGAVGEKLFF. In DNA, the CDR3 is TGTGCCAGCAGCGTGTATGGGGCAGTGGGTGAAAAACTGTTTTTT.

CDR3 nucleotides: TGTGCCAGCAGTGATCCCAGGGACACCGGGGAGCTGTTTTTT. Protein sequence: CASSDPRDTGELFF. V is TRBV6-5 and J is TRBJ2-2, with a weak D call TRBD1 (5 bases). The germline V gene has CDR1 MNHEY and CDR2 SVGAGI. V lost 5 bases and J lost 3, with 10 bases in between. This CDR3 region has 14 residues.

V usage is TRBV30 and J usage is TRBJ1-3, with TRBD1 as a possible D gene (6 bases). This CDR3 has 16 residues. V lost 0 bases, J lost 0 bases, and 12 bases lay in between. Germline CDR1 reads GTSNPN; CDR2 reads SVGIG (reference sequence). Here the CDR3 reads CAWSVFLGGSGNTIYF. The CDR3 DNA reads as TGTGCCTGGAGTGTCTTTCTAGGGGGCTCTGGAAACACCATATATTTT.

CDR3 loop: CASSPGLAETNTGELFF. The CDR3 coding sequence is TGTGCCAGCAGCCCGGGACTAGCGGAAACTAACACCGGGGAGCTGTTTTTT. V and J are TRBV7-3 and TRBJ2-2; 11 positions agree with TRBD2. CDR3 length: 17 amino acids. In germline, CDR1 is SGHTA, CDR2 FQGTGA. V shed 5 bases and J 2 bases; nucleotides not matched to a gene: 7. Using reference TRBV7-3 and TRBJ2-2 for the parts outside the CDR3, the full variable domain is GAGVSQTPSNKVTEKGKYVELRCDPISGHTALYWYRQSLGQGPEFLIYFQGTGAADDSGLPNDRFFAVRPEGSVSTLKIQRTERGDSAVYLCASSPGLAETNTGELFFGEGSRLTVL.

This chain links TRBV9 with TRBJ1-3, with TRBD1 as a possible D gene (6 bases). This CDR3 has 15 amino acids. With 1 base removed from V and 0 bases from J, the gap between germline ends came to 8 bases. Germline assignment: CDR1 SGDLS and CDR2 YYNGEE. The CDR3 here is CASSVTGLSGNTIYF. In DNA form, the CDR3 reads TGTGCCAGCAGCGTAACAGGGCTCTCTGGAAACACCATATATTTT.

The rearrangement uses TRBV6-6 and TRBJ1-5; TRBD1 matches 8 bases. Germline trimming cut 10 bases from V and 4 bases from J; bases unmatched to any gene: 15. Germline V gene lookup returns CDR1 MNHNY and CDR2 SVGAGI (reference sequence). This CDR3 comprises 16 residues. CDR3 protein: CATGTQTGGRNQPQHF. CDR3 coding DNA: TGTGCCACCGGCACTCAAACAGGGGGACGGAATCAGCCCCAGCATTTT.

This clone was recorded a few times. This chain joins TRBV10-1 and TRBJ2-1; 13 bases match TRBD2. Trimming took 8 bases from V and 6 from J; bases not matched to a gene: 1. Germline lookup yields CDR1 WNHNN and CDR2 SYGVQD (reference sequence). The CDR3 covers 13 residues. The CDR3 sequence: CASGTSGINEQFF. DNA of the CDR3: TGCGCCAGCGGGACTAGCGGGATCAATGAGCAGTTCTTC.